Sequencing of this T cell receptor (beta chain) was carried out in a study of shared clonotypes between healthy human individuals. Looking at the study overall: Per-donor plates numbered three CD4 naive, three CD4 memory, two CD8 naive and one CD8 memory.

In the naive CD8 group, cells lacked CD45RO and were positively selected for CCR7, so terminally differentiated effector memory CD45RA+ cells were left out. Only Caucasian adults living in Nashville, Tennessee made up the donor group. Study findings and constraints: Rarefaction revealed incomplete sorted-subset sequencing despite large depth.

The CDR3 covers 13 residues. Germline V gene lookup returns CDR1 LGHNT and CDR2 FRNRAP. Trimming cost V 7 bases and J 4 bases, with 11 bases left between them. Study processing details: Junction-only sequences produced by ImmunoSEQ had no quality scores, so filtering differed. Clones were sequenced by immunoSEQ multiplex PCR, and TCRdb holds only the in-frame ones, with some missing. The V and J calls and clone size were taken over from that table, and D and trimming were inferred from the DNA. The sample comprises around 2.1 million clones, about 93% of which are singletons, and 1.5% to 2% rests with the top ten. On this clone: What it binds is unknown.

This chain connects TRBV12-5 to TRBJ2-1; a possible D gene is TRBD2 (6 bases). The TCR was taken from a man between 18 and 35 years old in good health. Some clones in this sample may be carry-over from other donors' samples. The sample comprised naive CD8+ T cells from PBMCs. The CDR3 region has the DNA TGTGCTAGTGCCAGCGGGCCGTACAATGAGCAGTTCTTC. Its protein is CASASGPYNEQFF.